Each of the 3 T cell receptor beta chains below was sequenced from the same sample in a study of T cells in Graves' hyperthyroidism and ophthalmopathy (dated by TCRdb to between 2019 and 2020). Library preparation used multiplex PCR. Instrument used: Illumina HiSeq 2000. The TCR beta CDR3 regions were amplified from the RNA transcripts. The TCR CDR3 was subjected to a first round of RT-PCR using the HTBI primer set and the Qiagen OneStep RT-PCR kit. TCRdb handled the public reads itself, with Q25 trimming in fastp and clone calling in MiXCR, and kept productive beta chains. Under each unique CDR3 protein, matching rows form one entry showing the most common genes and DNA. The sample data list under 650,000 distinct CDR3 sequences, and about 17% of these were observed just once. The ten top clones hold 3.8% of the sample. The sequencing sample was made of blood. Receptors were obtained from a woman aged 25 to 39 with Graves' hyperthyroidism.

In its sample, this clonotype was seen a few times. V and J are TRBV2 and TRBJ2-6, with D maybe TRBD1 (6 bases). The CDR3 spans 16 residues. CDR1 and CDR2 (germline): SNHLY, FYNNEI. V lost 7 bases and J 0 bases, leaving 13 bases between the germline ends. The CDR3, as DNA: TGTGCCAGCACAGGACAGCAAAACTCTGGGGCCAACGTCCTGACTTTC. Protein product: CASTGQQNSGANVLTF.

This clonotype was counted ten times or more. The chain uses TRBV28 and TRBJ2-3; 12 positions match TRBD1. The CDR3 runs to 16 residues. Germline lookup yields CDR1 MDHEN and CDR2 SYDVKM. J lost 4 bases, V lost 6 bases, and 8 bases had no gene match. The CDR3 reads CASSSTGTGGPDTQYF. CDR3 bases: TGTGCCAGCAGCTCCACCGGGACAGGGGGCCCAGATACGCAGTATTTT.

This clonotype showed up many times. The V and J genes are TRBV7-2 and TRBJ1-2; D unresolved. V lost 1 base, J lost 4 bases, and 4 bases lay in between. Germline loops: CDR1 SGHTA, CDR2 FQGNSA. The CDR3 consists of 12 residues. The CDR3 loop reads CASSLEAYGYTF. The CDR3 DNA reads TGTGCCAGCAGCTTAGAGGCCTATGGCTACACCTTC.